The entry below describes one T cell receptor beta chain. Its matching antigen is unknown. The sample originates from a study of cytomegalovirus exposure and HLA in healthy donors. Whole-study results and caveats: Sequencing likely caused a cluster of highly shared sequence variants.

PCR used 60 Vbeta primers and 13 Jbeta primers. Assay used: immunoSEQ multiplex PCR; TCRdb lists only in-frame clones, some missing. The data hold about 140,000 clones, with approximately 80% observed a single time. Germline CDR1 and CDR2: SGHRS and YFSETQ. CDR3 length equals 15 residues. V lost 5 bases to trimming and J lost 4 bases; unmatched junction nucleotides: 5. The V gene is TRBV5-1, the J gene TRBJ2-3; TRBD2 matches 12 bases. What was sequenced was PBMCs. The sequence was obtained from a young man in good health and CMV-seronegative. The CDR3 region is CASRILAGGPDTQYF. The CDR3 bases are TGCGCCAGCAGAATACTAGCGGGAGGCCCAGATACGCAGTATTTT.